The T cell receptor beta chain described here comes from a study of cytomegalovirus exposure and HLA in healthy donors. Study results and caveats: An apparent linkage of common viral pathogens to several of the most significant clusters emerged in a later analysis. The study assumed roughly uniform donor sequencing depth for presence/absence analyses.

It was with 60 Vbeta and 13 Jbeta primers that the PCR ran. Libraries were prepared by immunoSEQ multiplex PCR; TCRdb keeps only in-frame clonotypes and omits some of them. This table holds over 150,000 clones, more than 60% found once. The CDR3 is 15 residues long. V gave up 4 bases and J gave up 3 bases; unmatched junction bases: 5. Germline V gene data show CDR1 as SGDLS and CDR2 as YYNGEE. Note on this clone: Antigen: not known.

The receptor was isolated from a woman aged 50 to 60 in good health and CMV-seropositive. This rearrangement joins TRBV9 to TRBJ2-7; 12 bases match TRBD1. What was sequenced was PBMCs. This CDR3 is CASSPGTGGFYEQYF. In DNA form, the CDR3 reads TGTGCCAGCAGCCCGGGGACAGGGGGCTTCTACGAGCAGTACTTC.